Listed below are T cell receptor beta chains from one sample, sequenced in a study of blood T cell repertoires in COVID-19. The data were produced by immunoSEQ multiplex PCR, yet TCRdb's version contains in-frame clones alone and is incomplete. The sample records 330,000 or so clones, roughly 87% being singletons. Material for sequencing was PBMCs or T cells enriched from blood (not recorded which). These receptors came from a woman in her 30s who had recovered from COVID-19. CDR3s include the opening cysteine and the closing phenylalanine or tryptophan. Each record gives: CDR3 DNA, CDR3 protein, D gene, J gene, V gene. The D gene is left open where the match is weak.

DNA: TGTGCCAGCAGCAAACGCGAGGGACAGGGGGCTTCACCCCTCCACTTT; CDR3: CASSKREGQGASPLHF; D: -; J: TRBJ1-6; V: TRBV21-1
DNA: TGCAGTGCTAGTAATGAGGGGGCGGACTATGGCTACACCTTC; CDR3: CSASNEGADYGYTF; D: TRBD1; J: TRBJ1-2; V: TRBV20-1
DNA: TGTGCCAGCAGTGCGGGGGACAGCTATGGCTACACCTTC; CDR3: CASSAGDSYGYTF; D: TRBD1; J: TRBJ1-2; V: TRBV2
DNA: TGTGCCAGCAGCCCTCTAGCGGGAGAGACGGATGAGCAGTTCTTC; CDR3: CASSPLAGETDEQFF; D: TRBD2; J: TRBJ2-1; V: TRBV3-1/TRBV3-2
DNA: TGTGCCAGCAGCCCTACCCAGGCGTTCGGCACTGAAGCTTTCTTT; CDR3: CASSPTQAFGTEAFF; D: -; J: TRBJ1-1; V: TRBV7-9
DNA: TGTGCCAGCAGCCTCACCCTAGCGGGAGTGTTTAATGAGCAGTTCTTC; CDR3: CASSLTLAGVFNEQFF; D: TRBD2; J: TRBJ2-1; V: TRBV7-2
DNA: TGTGCCAGCTCACCTTGGACATCGGATACGCAGTATTTT; CDR3: CASSPWTSDTQYF; D: -; J: TRBJ2-3; V: TRBV18
DNA: TGCAGCGTTAATCAGGGAAACGGGGAGCTGTTTTTT; CDR3: CSVNQGNGELFF; D: -; J: TRBJ2-2; V: TRBV29-1
DNA: TGTGCCACTCGACTAGCGGGGGGCTCACAATCCTACAATGAGCAGTTCTTC; CDR3: CATRLAGGSQSYNEQFF; D: TRBD2; J: TRBJ2-1; V: TRBV19
DNA: TGCAGCGTTTACAGGGACAACACTGAAGCTTTCTTT; CDR3: CSVYRDNTEAFF; D: -; J: TRBJ1-1; V: TRBV29-1